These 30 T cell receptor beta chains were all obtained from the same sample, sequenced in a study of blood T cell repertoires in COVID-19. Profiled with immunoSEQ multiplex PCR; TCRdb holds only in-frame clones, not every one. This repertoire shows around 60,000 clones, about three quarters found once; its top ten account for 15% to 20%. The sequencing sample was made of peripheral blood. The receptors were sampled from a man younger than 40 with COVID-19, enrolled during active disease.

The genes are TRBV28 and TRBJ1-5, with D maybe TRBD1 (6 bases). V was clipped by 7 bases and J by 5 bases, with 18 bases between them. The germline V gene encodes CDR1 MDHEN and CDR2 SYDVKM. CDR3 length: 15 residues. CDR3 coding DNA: TGTGCCAGCAACCCACTCGGGACAAGCGATCAGCCCCAGCATTTT. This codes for CASNPLGTSDQPQHF.

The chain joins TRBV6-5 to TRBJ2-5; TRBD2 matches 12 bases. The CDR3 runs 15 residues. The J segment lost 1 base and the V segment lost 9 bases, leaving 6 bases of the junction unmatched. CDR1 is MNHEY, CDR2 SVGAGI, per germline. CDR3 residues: CASEGLAGSQETQYF. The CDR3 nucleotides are TGTGCCAGTGAGGGACTAGCGGGCTCCCAAGAGACCCAGTACTTC.

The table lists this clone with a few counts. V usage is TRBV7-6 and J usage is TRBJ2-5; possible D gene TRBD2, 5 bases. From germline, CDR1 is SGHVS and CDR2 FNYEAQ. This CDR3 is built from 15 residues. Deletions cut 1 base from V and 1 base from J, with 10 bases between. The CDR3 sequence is CASSLVSSGQETQYF. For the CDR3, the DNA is TGTGCCAGCAGCTTAGTCTCCAGCGGCCAAGAGACCCAGTACTTC. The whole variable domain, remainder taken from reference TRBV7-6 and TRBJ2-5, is GAGVSQSPRYKVTKRGQDVALRCDPISGHVSLYWYRQALGQGPEFLTYFNYEAQQDKSGLPNDRFSAERPEGSISTLTIQRTEQRDSAMYRCASSLVSSGQETQYFGPGTRLLVL.

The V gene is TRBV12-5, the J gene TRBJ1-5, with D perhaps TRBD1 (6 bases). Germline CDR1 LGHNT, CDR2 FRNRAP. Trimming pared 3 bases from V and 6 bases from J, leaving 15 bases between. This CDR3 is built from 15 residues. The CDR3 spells CASGFSGGQGQPQHF. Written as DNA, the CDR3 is TGTGCTAGTGGTTTTAGCGGGGGGCAAGGTCAGCCCCAGCATTTT.

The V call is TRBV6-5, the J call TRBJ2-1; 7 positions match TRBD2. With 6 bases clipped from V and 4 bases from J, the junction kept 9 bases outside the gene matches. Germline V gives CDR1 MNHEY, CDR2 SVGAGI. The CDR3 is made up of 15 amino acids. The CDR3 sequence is CASSPTGLNYNEQFF. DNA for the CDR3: TGTGCCAGCAGCCCCACGGGACTAAATTACAATGAGCAGTTCTTC.

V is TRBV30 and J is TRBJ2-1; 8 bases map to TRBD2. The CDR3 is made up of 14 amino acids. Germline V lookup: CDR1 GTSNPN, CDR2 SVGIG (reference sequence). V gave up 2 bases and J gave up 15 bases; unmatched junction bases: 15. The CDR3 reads CAWSRGGRSTKLFF. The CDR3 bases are TGTGCCTGGAGTCGGGGCGGGAGGAGTACGAAGCTGTTCTTC.

The CDR3 is CASSPDRGPSYEQYF. In DNA, the CDR3 is TGTGCCAGCAGCCCCGACAGGGGGCCTTCCTACGAGCAGTACTTC. The J gene is TRBJ2-7, the V gene TRBV7-2; 10 bases are shared with TRBD1. This CDR3 spans 15 amino acids. Germline-derived CDR1 and CDR2 are SGHTA and FQGNSA. The trim removed 5 bases at V and 1 base at J, leaving 5 bases unmatched.

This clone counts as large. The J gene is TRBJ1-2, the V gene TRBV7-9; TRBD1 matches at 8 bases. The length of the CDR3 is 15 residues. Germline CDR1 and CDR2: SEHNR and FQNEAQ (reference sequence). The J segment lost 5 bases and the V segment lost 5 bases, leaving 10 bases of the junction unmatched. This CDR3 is CASSHPDRGRYGYTF. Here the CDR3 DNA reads TGTGCCAGCAGCCACCCCGACAGGGGACGGTATGGCTACACCTTC. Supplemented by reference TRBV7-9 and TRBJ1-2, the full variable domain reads DTGVSQNPRHKITKRGQNVTFRCDPISEHNRLYWYRQTLGQGPEFLTYFQNEAQLEKSRLLSDRFSAERPKGSFSTLEIQRTEQGDSAMYLCASSHPDRGRYGYTFGSGTRLTVV.

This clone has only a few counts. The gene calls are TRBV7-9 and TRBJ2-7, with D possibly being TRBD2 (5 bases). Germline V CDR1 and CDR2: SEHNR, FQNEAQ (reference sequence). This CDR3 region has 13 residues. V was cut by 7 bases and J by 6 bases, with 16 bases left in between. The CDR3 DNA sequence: TGTGCCAGCACCTCGGGAACCATGGGCGAGCAGTACTTC. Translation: CASTSGTMGEQYF.

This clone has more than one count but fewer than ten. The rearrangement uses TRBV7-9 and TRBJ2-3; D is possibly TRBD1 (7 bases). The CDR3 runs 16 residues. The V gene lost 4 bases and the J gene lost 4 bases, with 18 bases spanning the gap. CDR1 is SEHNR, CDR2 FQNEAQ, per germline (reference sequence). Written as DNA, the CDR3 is TGTGCCAGCAGCTCGACAGGGAGGTACGGCCCAGATACGCAGTATTTT. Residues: CASSSTGRYGPDTQYF. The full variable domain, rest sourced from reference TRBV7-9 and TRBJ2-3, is DTGVSQNPRHKITKRGQNVTFRCDPISEHNRLYWYRQTLGQGPEFLTYFQNEAQLEKSRLLSDRFSAERPKGSFSTLEIQRTEQGDSAMYLCASSSTGRYGPDTQYFGPGTRLTVL.

The CDR3 nucleotides read TGCGCCAGCAGCCATGAACAGGGGGCGACCGTTCGGCCCCTCCACTTT. Its protein product is CASSHEQGATVRPLHF. V is TRBV4-3 and J is TRBJ1-6, with 9 nucleotides matching TRBD1. Germline V gene lookup returns CDR1 LGHNA and CDR2 YSLEER. V lost 3 bases and J lost 13; bases outside the gene matches: 13. The CDR3 runs to 16 residues.

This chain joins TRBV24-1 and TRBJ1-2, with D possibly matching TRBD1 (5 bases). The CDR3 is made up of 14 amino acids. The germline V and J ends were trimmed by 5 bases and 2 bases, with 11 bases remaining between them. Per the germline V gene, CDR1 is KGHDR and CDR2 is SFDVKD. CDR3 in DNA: TGTGCCACCAGTGTTCCCCAGGGCAACTATGGCTACACCTTC. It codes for CATSVPQGNYGYTF.

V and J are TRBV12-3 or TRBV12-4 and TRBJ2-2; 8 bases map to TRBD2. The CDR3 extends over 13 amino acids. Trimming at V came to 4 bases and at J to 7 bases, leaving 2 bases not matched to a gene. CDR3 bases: TGTGCCAGCAGTTGGAGCGGGAGCGGGGAGCTGTTTTTT. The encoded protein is CASSWSGSGELFF.

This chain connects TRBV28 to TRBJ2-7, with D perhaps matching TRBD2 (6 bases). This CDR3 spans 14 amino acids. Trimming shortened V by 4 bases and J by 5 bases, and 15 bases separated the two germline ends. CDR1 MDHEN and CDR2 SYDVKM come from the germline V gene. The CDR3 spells CASSYPSENHEQYF. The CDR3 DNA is TGTGCCAGCAGTTATCCTAGCGAAAACCACGAGCAGTACTTC.

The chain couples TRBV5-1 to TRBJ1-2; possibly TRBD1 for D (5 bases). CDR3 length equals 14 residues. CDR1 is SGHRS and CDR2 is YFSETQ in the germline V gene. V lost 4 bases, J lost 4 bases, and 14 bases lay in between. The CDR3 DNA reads TGCGCCAGCAGCGCGAATACAGGATTCTATGGCTACACCTTC. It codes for CASSANTGFYGYTF.

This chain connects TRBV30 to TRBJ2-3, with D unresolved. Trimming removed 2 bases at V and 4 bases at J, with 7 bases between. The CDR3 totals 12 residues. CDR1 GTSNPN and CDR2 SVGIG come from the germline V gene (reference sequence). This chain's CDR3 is CAWSIRSDTQYF. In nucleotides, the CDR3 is TGTGCCTGGAGTATCCGGTCAGATACGCAGTATTTT.

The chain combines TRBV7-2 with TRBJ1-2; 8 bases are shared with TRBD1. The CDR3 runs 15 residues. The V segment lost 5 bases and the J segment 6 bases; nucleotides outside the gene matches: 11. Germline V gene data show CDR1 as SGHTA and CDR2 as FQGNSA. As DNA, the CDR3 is TGTGCCAGCAGCCGTCCCGGGACAGGCCGGCATGGCTACACCTTC. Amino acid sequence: CASSRPGTGRHGYTF. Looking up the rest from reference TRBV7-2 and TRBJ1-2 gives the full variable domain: GAGVSQSPSNKVTEKGKDVELRCDPISGHTALYWYRQSLGQGLEFLIYFQGNSAPDKSGLPSDRFSAERTGGSVSTLTIQRTQQEDSAVYLCASSRPGTGRHGYTFGSGTRLTVV.

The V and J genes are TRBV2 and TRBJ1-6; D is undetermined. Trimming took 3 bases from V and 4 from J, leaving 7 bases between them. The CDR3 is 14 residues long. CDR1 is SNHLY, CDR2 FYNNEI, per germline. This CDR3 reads CASSDRLYNSPLHF. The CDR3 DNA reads TGTGCCAGCAGTGACAGACTGTATAATTCACCCCTCCACTTT.

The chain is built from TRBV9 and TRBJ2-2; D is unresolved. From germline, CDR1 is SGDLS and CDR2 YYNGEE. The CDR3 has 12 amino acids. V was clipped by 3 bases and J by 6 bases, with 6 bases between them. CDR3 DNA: TGTGCCAGCAGCGCCGTTTCCGGGGAGCTGTTTTTT. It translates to CASSAVSGELFF.

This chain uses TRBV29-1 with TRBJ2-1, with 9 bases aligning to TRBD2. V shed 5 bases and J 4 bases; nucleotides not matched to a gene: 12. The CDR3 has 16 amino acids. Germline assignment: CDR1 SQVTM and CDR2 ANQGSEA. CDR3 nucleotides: TGCAGCGTTATAAAGTTAGCGGGAGTTAAATACAATGAGCAGTTCTTC. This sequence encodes CSVIKLAGVKYNEQFF.

The CDR3 sequence: CASSIRQGSEKLFF. DNA for the CDR3: TGCGCCAGCAGCATCAGACAGGGGAGTGAAAAACTGTTTTTT. This rearrangement joins TRBV5-1 to TRBJ1-4, with 8 nucleotides matching TRBD1. Per the germline V gene, CDR1 is SGHRS and CDR2 is YFSETQ. The V gene end was trimmed by 4 bases and the J gene end by 7 bases; junction bases not matched to a gene: 6. The CDR3 length is 14 residues.

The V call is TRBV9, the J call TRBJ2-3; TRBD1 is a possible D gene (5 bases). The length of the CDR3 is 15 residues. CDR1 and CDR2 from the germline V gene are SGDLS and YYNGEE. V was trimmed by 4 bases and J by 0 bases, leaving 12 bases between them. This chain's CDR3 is CASSLQGSSTDTQYF. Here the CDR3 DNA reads TGTGCCAGCAGCCTCCAGGGTTCTAGCACAGATACGCAGTATTTT. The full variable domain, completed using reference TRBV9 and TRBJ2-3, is DSGVTQTPKHLITATGQRVTLRCSPRSGDLSVYWYQQSLDQGLQFLIQYYNGEERAKGNILERFSAQQFPDLHSELNLSSLELGDSALYFCASSLQGSSTDTQYFGPGTRLTVL.

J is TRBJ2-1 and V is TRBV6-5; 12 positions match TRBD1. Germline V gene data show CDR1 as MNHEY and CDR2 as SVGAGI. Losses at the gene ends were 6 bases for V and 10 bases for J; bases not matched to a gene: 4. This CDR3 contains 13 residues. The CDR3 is CASRRDRGHEQFF. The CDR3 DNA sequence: TGTGCCAGCAGGCGGGACAGGGGGCACGAGCAGTTCTTC.

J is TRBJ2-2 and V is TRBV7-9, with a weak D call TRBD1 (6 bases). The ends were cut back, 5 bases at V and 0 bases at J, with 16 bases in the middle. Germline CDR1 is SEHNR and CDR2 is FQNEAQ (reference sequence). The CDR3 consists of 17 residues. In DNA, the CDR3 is TGTGCCAGCAGCCTAGGGACAAGCTGGCCGAACACCGGGGAGCTGTTTTTT. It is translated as CASSLGTSWPNTGELFF. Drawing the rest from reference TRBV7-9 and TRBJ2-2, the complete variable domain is DTGVSQNPRHKITKRGQNVTFRCDPISEHNRLYWYRQTLGQGPEFLTYFQNEAQLEKSRLLSDRFSAERPKGSFSTLEIQRTEQGDSAMYLCASSLGTSWPNTGELFFGEGSRLTVL.

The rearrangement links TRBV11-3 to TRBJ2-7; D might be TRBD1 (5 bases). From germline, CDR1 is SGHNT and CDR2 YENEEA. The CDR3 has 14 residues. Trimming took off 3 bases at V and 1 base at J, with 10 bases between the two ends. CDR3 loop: CASSLGRDSYEQYF. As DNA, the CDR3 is TGTGCCAGCAGCTTGGGCAGGGATTCCTACGAGCAGTACTTC.

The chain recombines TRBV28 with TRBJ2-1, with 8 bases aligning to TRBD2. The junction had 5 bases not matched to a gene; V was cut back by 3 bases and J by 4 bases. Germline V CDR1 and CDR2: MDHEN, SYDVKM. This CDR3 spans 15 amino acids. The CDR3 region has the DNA TGTGCCAGCAGTTTTCGGCTAGCGGGTTACAATGAGCAGTTCTTC. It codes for CASSFRLAGYNEQFF.

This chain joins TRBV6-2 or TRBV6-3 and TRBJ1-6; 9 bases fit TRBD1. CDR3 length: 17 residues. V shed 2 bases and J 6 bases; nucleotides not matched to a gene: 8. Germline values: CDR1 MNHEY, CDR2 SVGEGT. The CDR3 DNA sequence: TGTGCCAGCAGTTACGGACTTAGACAGGGGGGTAATTCACCCCTCCACTTT. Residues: CASSYGLRQGGNSPLHF.

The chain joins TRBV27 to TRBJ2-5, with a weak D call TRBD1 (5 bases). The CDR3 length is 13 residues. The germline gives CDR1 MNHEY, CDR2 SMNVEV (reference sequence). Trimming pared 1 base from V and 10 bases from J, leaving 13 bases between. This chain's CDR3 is CASSLWQGEVQYF. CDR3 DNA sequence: TGTGCCAGCAGTTTATGGCAGGGTGAGGTCCAGTACTTC.

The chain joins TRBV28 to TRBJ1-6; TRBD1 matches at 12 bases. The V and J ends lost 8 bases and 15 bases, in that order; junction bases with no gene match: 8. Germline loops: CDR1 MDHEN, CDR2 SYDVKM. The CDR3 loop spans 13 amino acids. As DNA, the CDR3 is TGTGCCAGCGCCGGGACAGGGGGCTTGGTCCTCCACTTT. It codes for CASAGTGGLVLHF.

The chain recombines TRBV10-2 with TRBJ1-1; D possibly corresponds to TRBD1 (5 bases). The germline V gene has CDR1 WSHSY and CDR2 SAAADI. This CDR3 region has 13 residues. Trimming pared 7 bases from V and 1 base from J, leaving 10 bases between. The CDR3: CASNGHKNTEAFF. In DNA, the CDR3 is TGCGCCAGCAATGGACATAAGAACACTGAAGCTTTCTTT.